The T cell receptor (beta chain) described here comes from a study of blood T cell repertoires in COVID-19. Study at large: The study drew acute and convalescent COVID-19 samples from the United States, Italy and Spain. Sample material is recorded as cDNA or gDNA derived from T cells, B-cell-depleted T cells, or PBMCs.

In the authors' methods: Nucleated cell counts were estimated from reference gene primer amplification. Profiled with immunoSEQ multiplex PCR; TCRdb holds only in-frame clones, not every one. From that table come the V and J calls and clone size; the DNA was used to work out D and trimming. The sample includes about 210,000 clones, 80% of them seen just once. The receptor comes from a human donor in a cohort sampled during active COVID-19. The sample was peripheral blood.

This CDR3 reads CASSPPVKTSGTPALYEQYF. In DNA, the CDR3 is TGTGCCAGCTCACCACCTGTGAAAACTAGCGGGACGCCCGCTCTCTACGAGCAGTACTTC. The rearrangement joins TRBV18 to TRBJ2-7, with 10 bases aligning to TRBD2. This CDR3 contains 20 residues. Germline trimming cut 0 bases from V and 3 bases from J; bases unmatched to any gene: 17. Germline CDR1 and CDR2: KGHSH and LQKENI.